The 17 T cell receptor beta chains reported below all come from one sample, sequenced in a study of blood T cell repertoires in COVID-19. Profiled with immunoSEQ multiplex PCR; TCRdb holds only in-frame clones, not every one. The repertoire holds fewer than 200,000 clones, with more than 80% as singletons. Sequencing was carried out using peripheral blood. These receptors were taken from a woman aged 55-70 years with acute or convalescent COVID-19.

CDR3 region: CASSLSGNVVLTF. The CDR3 DNA sequence: TGTGCCAGCAGCTTATCGGGTAACGTCGTCCTGACTTTC. The V and J genes are TRBV7-2 and TRBJ2-6; no clear D. The V gene lost 2 bases and the J gene lost 12 bases, with 11 bases spanning the gap. Germline V gene data show CDR1 as SGHTA and CDR2 as FQGNSA. This CDR3 contains 13 residues.

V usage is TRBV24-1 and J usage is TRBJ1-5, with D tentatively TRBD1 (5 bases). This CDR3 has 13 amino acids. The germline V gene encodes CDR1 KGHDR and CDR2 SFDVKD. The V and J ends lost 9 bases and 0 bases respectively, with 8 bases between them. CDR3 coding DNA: TGTGCCACCCGGGGGGTTAGCAATCAGCCCCAGCATTTT. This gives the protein CATRGVSNQPQHF.

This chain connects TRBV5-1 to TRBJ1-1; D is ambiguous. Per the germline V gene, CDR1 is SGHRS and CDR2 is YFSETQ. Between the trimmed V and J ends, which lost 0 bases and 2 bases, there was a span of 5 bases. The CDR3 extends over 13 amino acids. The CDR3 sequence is CASSLAFNTEAFF. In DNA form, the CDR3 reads TGCGCCAGCAGCTTGGCCTTCAACACTGAAGCTTTCTTT.

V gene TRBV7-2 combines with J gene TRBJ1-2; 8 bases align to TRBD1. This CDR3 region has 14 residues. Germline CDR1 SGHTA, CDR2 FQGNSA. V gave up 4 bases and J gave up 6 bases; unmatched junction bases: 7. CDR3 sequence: CASSWGQGAHGYTF. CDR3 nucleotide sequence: TGTGCCAGCAGCTGGGGGCAGGGGGCCCATGGCTACACCTTC.

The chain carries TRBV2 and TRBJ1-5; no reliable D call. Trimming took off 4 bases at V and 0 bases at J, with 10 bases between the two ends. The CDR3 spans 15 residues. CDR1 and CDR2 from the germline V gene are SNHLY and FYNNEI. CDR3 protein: CASSVTGYSNQPQHF. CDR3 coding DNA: TGTGCCAGCAGTGTTACGGGGTATAGCAATCAGCCCCAGCATTTT.

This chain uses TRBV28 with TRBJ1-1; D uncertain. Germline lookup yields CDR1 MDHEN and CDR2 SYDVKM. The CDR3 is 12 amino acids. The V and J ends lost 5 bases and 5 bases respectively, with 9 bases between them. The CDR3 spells CASSKVETEAFF. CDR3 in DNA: TGTGCCAGCAGTAAAGTAGAAACTGAAGCTTTCTTT.

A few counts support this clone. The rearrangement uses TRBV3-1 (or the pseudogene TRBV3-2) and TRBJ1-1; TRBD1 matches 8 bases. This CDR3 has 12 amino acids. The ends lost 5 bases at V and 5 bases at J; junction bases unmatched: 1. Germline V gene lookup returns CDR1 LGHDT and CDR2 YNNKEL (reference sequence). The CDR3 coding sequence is TGTGCCAGCAGCGACAGGGGAACTGAAGCTTTCTTT. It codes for CASSDRGTEAFF.

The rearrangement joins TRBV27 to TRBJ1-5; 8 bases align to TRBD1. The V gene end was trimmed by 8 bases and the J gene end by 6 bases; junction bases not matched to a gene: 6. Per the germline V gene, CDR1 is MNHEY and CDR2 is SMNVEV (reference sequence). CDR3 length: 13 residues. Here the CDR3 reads CASRPGGSQPQHF. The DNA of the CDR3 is TGTGCCAGCCGCCCAGGGGGCAGTCAGCCCCAGCATTTT.

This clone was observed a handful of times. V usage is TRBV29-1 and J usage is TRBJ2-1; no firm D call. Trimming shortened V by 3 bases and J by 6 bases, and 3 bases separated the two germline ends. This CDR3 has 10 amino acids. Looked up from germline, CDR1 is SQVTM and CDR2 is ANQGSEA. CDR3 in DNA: TGCAGCGTTGACGGCAATGAGCAGTTCTTC. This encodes CSVDGNEQFF.

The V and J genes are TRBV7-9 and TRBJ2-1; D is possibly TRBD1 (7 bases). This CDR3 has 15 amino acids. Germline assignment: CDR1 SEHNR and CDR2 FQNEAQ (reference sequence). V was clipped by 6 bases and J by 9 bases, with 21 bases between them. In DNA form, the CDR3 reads TGTGCCAGCAGGGAGGGGGCCGGTGGCGGGCGTGAGCAGTTCTTC. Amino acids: CASREGAGGGREQFF.

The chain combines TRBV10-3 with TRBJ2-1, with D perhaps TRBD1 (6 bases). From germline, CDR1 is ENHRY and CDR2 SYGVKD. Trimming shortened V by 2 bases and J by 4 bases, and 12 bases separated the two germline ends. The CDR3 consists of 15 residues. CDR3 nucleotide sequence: TGTGCCATCAGTGAGGCAGGTACAGGGTACAATGAGCAGTTCTTC. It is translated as CAISEAGTGYNEQFF.

DNA for the CDR3: TGTGCCAGCAGCCAAGACCAAGCGGGTGGCTCCTACGAGCAGTACTTC. This gives the protein CASSQDQAGGSYEQYF. V gene TRBV4-2 combines with J gene TRBJ2-7; possibly TRBD2 for D (6 bases). Trimming removed 0 bases from V and 0 bases from J, with 12 bases in between. The CDR3 is 16 amino acids. The germline CDR1 and CDR2 sequences are LGHNA and YNFKEQ.

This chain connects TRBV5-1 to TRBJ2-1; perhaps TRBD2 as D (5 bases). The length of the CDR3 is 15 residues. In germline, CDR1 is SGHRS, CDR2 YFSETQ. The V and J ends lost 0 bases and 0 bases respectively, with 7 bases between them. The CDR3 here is CASSLEGSSYNEQFF. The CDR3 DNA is TGCGCCAGCAGCTTGGAAGGGAGCTCCTACAATGAGCAGTTCTTC.

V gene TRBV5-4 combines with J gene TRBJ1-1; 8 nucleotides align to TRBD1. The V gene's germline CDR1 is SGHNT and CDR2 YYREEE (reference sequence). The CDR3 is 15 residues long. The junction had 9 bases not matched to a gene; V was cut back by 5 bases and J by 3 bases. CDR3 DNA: TGTGCCAGCAGGAGTGGACAGGGATGGGACACTGAAGCTTTCTTT. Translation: CASRSGQGWDTEAFF.

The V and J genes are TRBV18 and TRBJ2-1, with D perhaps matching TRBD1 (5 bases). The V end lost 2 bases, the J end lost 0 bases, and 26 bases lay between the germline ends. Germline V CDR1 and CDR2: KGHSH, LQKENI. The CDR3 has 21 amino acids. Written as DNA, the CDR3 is TGTGCCAGCTCACCAGGGGCCCCGAGCCAATTCTCCAGCAGCTCCTACAATGAGCAGTTCTTC. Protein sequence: CASSPGAPSQFSSSSYNEQFF.

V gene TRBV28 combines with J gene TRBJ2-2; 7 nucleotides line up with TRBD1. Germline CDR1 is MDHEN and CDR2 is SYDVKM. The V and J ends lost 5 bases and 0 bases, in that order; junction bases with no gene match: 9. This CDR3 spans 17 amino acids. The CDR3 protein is CASSRDSFDANTGELFF. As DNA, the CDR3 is TGTGCCAGCAGTCGGGACAGCTTTGACGCGAACACCGGGGAGCTGTTTTTT.

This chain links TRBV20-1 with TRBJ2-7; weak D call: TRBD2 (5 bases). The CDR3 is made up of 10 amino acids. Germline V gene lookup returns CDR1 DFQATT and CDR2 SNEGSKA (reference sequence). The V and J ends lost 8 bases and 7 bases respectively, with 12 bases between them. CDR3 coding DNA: TGCAGTCCGGACTCCCGGGAGCAGTACGTC. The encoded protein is CSPDSREQYV.